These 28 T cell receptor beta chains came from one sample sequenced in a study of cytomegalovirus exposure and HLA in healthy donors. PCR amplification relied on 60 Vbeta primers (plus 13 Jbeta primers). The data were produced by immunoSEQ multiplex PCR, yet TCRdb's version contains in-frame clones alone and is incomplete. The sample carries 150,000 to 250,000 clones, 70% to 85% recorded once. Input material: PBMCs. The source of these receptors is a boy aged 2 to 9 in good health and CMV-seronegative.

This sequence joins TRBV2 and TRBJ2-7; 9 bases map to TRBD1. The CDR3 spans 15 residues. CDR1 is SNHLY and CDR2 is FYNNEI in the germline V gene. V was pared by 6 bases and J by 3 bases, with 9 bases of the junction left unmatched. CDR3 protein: CASSLQGAGSYEQYF. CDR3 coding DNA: TGTGCCAGCAGCCTACAGGGGGCCGGTAGCTACGAGCAGTACTTC.

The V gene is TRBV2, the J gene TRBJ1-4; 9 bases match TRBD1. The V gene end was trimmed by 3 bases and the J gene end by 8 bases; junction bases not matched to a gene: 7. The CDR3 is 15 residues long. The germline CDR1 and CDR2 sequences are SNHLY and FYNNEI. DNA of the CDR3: TGTGCCAGCAGTGAGTTGGGACAGGGACGGGAAAAACTGTTTTTT. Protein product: CASSELGQGREKLFF.

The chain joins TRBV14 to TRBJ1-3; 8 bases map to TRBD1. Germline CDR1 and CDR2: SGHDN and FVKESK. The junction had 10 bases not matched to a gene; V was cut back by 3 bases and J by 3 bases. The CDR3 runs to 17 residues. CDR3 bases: TGTGCCAGCAGCCACCACCCTGACAGGGGTGATGGAAACACCATATATTTT. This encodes CASSHHPDRGDGNTIYF.

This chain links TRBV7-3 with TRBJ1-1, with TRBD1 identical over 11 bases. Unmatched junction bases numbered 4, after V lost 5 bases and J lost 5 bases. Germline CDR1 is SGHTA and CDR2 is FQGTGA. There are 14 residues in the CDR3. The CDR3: CASSPGTGGTEAFF. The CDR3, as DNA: TGTGCCAGCAGCCCGGGGACAGGGGGGACTGAAGCTTTCTTT.

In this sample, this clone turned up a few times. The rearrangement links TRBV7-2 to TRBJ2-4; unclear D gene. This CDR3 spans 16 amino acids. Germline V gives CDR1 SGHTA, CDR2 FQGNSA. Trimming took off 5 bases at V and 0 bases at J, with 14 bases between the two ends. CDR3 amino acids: CASSPWSTAAKNIQYF. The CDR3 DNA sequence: TGTGCCAGCAGCCCGTGGAGTACGGCAGCCAAAAACATTCAGTACTTC. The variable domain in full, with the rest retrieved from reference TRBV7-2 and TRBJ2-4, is GAGVSQSPSNKVTEKGKDVELRCDPISGHTALYWYRQSLGQGLEFLIYFQGNSAPDKSGLPSDRFSAERTGGSVSTLTIQRTQQEDSAVYLCASSPWSTAAKNIQYFGAGTRLSVL.

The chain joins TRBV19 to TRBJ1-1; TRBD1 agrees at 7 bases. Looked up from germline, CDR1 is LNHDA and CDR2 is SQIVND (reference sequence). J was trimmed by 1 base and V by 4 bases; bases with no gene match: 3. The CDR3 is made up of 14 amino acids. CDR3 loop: CASSSRTGNTEAFF. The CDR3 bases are TGTGCCAGTAGTAGTCGGACAGGGAACACTGAAGCTTTCTTT.

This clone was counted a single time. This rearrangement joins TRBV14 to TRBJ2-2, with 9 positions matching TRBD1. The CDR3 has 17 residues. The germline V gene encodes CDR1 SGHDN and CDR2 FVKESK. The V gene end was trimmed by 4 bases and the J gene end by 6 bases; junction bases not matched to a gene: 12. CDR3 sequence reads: CASSRSQGARGSGELFF. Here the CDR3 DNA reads TGTGCCAGCAGCCGGTCACAGGGGGCAAGGGGTTCCGGGGAGCTGTTTTTT.

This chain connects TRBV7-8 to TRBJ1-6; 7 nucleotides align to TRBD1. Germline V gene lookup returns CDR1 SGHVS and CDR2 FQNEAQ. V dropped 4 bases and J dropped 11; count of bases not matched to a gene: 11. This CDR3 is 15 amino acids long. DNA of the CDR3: TGTGCCAGCAGCTATGTAAAAGGGGGCCTAGCACCCCTCCACTTT. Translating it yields CASSYVKGGLAPLHF. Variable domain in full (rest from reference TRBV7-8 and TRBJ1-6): GAGVSQSPRYKVAKRGQDVALRCDPISGHVSLFWYQQALGQGPEFLTYFQNEAQLDKSGLPSDRFFAERPEGSVSTLKIQRTQQEDSAVYLCASSYVKGGLAPLHFGNGTRLTVT.

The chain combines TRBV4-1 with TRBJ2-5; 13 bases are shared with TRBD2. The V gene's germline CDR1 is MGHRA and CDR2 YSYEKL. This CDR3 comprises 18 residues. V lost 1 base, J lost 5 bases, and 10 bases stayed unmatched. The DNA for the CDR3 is TGCGCCAGCAGCCAAGTGGGCAGACTAGCGGGGGGACGGGAGACCCAGTACTTC. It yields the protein CASSQVGRLAGGRETQYF.

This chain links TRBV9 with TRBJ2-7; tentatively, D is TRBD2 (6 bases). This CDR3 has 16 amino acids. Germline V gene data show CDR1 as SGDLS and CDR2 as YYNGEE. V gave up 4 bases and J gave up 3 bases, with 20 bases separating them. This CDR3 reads CASSIGPDSGLYEQYF. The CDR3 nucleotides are TGTGCCAGCAGCATCGGACCCGACAGCGGGCTCTACGAGCAGTACTTC.

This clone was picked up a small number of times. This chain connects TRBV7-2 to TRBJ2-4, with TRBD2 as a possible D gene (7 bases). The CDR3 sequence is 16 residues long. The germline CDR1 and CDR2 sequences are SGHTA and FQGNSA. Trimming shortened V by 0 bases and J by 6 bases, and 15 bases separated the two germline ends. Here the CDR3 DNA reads TGTGCCAGCAGCTTAGCGTTAGGGCGGGGGCTAAACATTCAGTACTTC. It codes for CASSLALGRGLNIQYF. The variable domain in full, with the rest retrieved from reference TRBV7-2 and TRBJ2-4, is GAGVSQSPSNKVTEKGKDVELRCDPISGHTALYWYRQSLGQGLEFLIYFQGNSAPDKSGLPSDRFSAERTGGSVSTLTIQRTQQEDSAVYLCASSLALGRGLNIQYFGAGTRLSVL.

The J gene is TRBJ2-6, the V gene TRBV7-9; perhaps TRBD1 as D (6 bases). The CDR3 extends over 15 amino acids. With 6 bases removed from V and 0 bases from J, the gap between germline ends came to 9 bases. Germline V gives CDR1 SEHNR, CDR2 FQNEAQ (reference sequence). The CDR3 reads CASSQGISGANVLTF. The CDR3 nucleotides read TGTGCCAGCAGTCAGGGGATCTCTGGGGCCAACGTCCTGACTTTC.

CDR3 sequence: CASSIRDYNEQFF. The CDR3 DNA is TGTGCCAGCAGCATCCGAGATTACAATGAGCAGTTCTTC. The chain recombines TRBV6-6 with TRBJ2-1; D not resolved. The CDR3 is 13 amino acids. Trimming cost V 6 bases and J 4 bases, with 10 bases left between them. CDR1 MNHNY and CDR2 SVGAGI come from the germline V gene (reference sequence).

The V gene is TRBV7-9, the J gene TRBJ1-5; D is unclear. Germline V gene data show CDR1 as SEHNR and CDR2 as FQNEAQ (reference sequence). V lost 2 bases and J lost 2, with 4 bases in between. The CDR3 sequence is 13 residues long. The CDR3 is CASSLYGNQPQHF. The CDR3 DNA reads TGTGCCAGCAGCTTATATGGCAATCAGCCCCAGCATTTT. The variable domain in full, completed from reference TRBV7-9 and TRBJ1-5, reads DTGVSQNPRHKITKRGQNVTFRCDPISEHNRLYWYRQTLGQGPEFLTYFQNEAQLEKSRLLSDRFSAERPKGSFSTLEIQRTEQGDSAMYLCASSLYGNQPQHFGDGTRLSIL.

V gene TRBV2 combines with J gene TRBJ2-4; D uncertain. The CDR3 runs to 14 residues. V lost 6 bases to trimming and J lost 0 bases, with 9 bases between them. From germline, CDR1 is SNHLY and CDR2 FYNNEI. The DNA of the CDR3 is TGTGCCAGCAGCCTACCGCTAGCCAAAAACATTCAGTACTTC. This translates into CASSLPLAKNIQYF.

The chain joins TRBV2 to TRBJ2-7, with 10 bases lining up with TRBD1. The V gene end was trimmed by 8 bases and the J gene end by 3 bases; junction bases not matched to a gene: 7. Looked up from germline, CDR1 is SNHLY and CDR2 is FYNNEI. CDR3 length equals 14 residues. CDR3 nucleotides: TGTGCCAGCGGAATGACAGGGGGCCACTACGAGCAGTACTTC. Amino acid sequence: CASGMTGGHYEQYF.

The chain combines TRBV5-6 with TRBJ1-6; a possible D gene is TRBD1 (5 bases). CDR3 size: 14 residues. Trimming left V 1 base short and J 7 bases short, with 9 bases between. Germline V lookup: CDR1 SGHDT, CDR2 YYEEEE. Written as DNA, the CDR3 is TGTGCCAGCAGCTTGAGGGGCCGCAATTCACCCCTCCACTTT. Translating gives CASSLRGRNSPLHF.

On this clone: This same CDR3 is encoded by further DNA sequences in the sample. The DNA of the CDR3 is TGTGCCATCGGACAGACCGGGGAGCTGTTTTTT. This encodes CAIGQTGELFF. J is TRBJ2-2 and V is TRBV10-3; maybe TRBD1 (6 bases). The V gene lost 8 bases and the J gene lost 5 bases, with 6 bases spanning the gap. The germline gives CDR1 ENHRY, CDR2 SYGVKD. The CDR3 totals 11 residues.

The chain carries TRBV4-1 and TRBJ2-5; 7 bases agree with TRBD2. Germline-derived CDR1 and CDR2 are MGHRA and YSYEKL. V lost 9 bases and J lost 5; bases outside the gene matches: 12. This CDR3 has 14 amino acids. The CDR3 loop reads CASLAGTTSETQYF. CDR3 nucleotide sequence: TGCGCCAGTTTGGCCGGGACTACATCCGAGACCCAGTACTTC.

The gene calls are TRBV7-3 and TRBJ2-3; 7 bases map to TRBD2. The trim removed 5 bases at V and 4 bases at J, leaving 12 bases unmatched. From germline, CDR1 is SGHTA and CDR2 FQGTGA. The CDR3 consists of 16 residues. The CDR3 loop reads CASSPRASGSSDTQYF. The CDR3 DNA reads TGTGCCAGCAGCCCCAGGGCTAGCGGATCATCAGATACGCAGTATTTT.

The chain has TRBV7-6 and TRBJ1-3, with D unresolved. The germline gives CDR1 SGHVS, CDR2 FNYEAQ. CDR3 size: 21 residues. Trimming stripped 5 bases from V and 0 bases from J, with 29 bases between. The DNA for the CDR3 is TGTGCCAGCAGCCCTCGATTAGGGCATGGAGGACCGATGGGCTCTGGAAACACCATATATTTT. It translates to CASSPRLGHGGPMGSGNTIYF. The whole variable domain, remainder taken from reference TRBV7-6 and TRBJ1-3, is GAGVSQSPRYKVTKRGQDVALRCDPISGHVSLYWYRQALGQGPEFLTYFNYEAQQDKSGLPNDRFSAERPEGSISTLTIQRTEQRDSAMYRCASSPRLGHGGPMGSGNTIYFGEGSWLTVV.

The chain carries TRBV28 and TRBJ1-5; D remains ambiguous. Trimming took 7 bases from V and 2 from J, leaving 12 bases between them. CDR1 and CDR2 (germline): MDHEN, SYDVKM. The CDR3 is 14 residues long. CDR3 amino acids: CASMGSFGNQPQHF. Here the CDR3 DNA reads TGTGCCAGCATGGGGAGTTTTGGCAATCAGCCCCAGCATTTT.

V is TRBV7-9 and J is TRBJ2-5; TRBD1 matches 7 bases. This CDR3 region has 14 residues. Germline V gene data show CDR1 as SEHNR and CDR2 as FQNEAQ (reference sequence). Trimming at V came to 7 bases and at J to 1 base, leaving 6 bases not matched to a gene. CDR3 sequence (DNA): TGTGCCAGCATCTTGGGACAGAGCCAAGAGACCCAGTACTTC. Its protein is CASILGQSQETQYF.

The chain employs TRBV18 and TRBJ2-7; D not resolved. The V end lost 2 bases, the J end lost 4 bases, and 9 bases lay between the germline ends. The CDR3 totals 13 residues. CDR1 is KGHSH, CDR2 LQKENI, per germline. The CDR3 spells CASSPSPVYEQYF. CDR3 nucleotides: TGTGCCAGCTCACCAAGTCCGGTATACGAGCAGTACTTC.

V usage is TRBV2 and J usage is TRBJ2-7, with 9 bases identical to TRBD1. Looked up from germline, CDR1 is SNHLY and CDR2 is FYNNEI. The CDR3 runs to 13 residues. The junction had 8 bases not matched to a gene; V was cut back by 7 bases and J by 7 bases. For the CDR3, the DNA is TGTGCCAGCAAAAGGGGACAGGGTGGAGAGCAGTACTTC. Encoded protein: CASKRGQGGEQYF.

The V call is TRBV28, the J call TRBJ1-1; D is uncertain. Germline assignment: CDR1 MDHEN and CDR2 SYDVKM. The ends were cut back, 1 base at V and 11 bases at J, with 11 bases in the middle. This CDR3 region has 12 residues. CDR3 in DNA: TGTGCCAGCAGTTTATATCCCATGGAGGCTTTCTTT. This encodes CASSLYPMEAFF.

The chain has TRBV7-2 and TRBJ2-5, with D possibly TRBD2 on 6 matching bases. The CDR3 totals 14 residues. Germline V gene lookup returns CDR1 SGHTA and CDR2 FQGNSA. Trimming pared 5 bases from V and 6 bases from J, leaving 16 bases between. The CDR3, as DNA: TGTGCCAGCAGCGCGCGGGGTCCACGGAAGACCCAGTACTTC. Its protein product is CASSARGPRKTQYF.

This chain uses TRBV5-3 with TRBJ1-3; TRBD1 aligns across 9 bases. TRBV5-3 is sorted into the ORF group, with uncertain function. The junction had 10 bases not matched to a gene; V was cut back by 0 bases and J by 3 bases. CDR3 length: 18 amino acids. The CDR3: CARSLEGTGWCGGNTIYF. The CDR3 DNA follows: TGTGCCAGAAGCTTGGAGGGGACAGGGTGGTGTGGTGGAAACACCATATATTTT.